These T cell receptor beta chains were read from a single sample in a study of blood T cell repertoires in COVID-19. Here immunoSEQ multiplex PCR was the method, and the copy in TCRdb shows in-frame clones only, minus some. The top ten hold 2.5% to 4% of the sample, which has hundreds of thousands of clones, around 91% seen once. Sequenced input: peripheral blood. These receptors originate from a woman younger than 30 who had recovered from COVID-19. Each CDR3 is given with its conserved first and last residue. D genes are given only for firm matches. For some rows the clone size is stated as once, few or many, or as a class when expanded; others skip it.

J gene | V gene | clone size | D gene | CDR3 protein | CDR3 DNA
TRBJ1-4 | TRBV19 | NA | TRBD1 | CASRTGVKLFF | TGTGCCTCACGGACAGGGGTAAAACTGTTTTTT
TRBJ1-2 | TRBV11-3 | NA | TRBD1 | CASSPGTGAIPYGYTF | TGTGCCAGCAGCCCCGGGACAGGGGCGATCCCCTATGGCTACACCTTC
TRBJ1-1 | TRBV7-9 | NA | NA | CASSYTGLDTEAFF | TGTGCCAGCAGCTACACAGGGTTGGACACTGAAGCTTTCTTT
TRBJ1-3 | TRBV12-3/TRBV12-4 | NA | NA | CASSWGGGNTIYF | TGTGCCAGCAGTTGGGGGGGTGGAAACACCATATATTTT
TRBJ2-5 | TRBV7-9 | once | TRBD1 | CASSLPTGGETQYF | TGTGCCAGCAGCTTACCGACAGGGGGAGAGACCCAGTACTTC
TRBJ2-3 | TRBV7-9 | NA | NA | CASSLVVYTQYF | TGTGCCAGCAGTCTAGTGGTATATACGCAGTATTTT
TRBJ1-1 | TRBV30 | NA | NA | CAWTPDSYTEAFF | TGTGCCTGGACCCCCGACAGTTACACTGAAGCTTTCTTT
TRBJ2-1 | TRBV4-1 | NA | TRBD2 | CASSQAGGWDEQFF | TGCGCCAGCAGCCAAGCCGGGGGGTGGGATGAGCAGTTCTTC
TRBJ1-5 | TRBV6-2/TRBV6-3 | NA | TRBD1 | CASSYSDRFTQPQHF | TGTGCCAGCAGTTACTCGGACAGGTTCACTCAGCCCCAGCATTTT
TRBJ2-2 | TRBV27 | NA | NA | CASSRQGKGSNTGELFF | TGTGCCAGCAGTCGCCAGGGTAAGGGGTCGAACACCGGGGAGCTGTTTTTT
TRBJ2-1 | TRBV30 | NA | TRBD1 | CAWSLGTGVNEQFF | TGTGCCTGGAGCCTCGGGACAGGGGTCAATGAGCAGTTCTTC
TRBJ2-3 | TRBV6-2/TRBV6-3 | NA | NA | CASSFSTETDTQYF | TGTGCCAGCAGTTTCTCGACAGAGACAGATACGCAGTATTTT
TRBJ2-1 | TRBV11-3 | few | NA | CASSLVLSSGSYNEQFF | TGTGCCAGCAGCTTAGTTCTCTCCTCCGGCTCCTACAATGAGCAGTTCTTC
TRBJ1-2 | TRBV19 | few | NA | CASKAGTGDFYGYTF | TGTGCCAGCAAAGCCGGGACGGGGGACTTCTATGGCTACACCTTC
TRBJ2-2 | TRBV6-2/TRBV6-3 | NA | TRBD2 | CASSPRTSGNTGELFF | TGTGCCAGCAGCCCCCGGACTAGCGGTAACACCGGGGAGCTGTTTTTT
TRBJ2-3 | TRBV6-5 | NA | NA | CASSYLDTQYF | TGTGCCAGCAGTTACCTGGATACGCAGTATTTT
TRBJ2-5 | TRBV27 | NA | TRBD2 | CASSFGGRAPETQYF | TGTGCCAGCAGTTTCGGCGGGAGGGCCCCAGAGACCCAGTACTTC
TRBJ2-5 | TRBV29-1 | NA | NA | CSVWGHRGETQYF | TGCAGCGTTTGGGGTCACCGAGGGGAGACCCAGTACTTC
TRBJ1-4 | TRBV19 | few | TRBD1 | CASSITGGSSNEKLFF | TGTGCCAGTAGTATCACAGGGGGCTCGTCTAATGAAAAACTGTTTTTT
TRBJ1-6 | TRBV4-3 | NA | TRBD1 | CASSQDQGASDNSPLHF | TGCGCCAGCAGCCAAGATCAGGGGGCTTCGGATAATTCACCCCTCCACTTT
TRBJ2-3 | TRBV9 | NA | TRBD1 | CASSAGTGGLDTQYF | TGTGCCAGCAGCGCCGGGACAGGGGGACTGGATACGCAGTATTTT
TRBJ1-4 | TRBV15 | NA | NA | CATSRGLEGIEKLFF | TGTGCCACCAGCAGGGGTTTGGAGGGAATTGAAAAACTGTTTTTT
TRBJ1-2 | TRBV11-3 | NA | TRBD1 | CASSPPVPRDRRLGGYTF | TGTGCCAGCAGCCCCCCGGTCCCCCGGGACAGAAGGCTGGGTGGCTACACCTTC
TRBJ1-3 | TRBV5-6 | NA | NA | CASSLVSSGNTIYF | TGTGCCAGCAGCTTGGTGAGCTCTGGAAACACCATATATTTT
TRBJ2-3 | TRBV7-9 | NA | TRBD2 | CASSISGSSLNF | TGTGCCAGCAGCATTAGCGGGAGCTCTTTGAATTTT
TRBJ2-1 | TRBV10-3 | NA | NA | CAISEVRERYNEQFF | TGTGCCATCAGTGAGGTACGGGAGCGCTACAATGAGCAGTTCTTC
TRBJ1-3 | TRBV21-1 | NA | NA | CASSGRLISGNTIYF | TGTGCCAGCAGCGGTAGACTGATCTCTGGAAACACCATATATTTT
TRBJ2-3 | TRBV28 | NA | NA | CASSLRGYGVLGTDTQYF | TGTGCCAGCAGTCTGAGGGGGTATGGGGTCTTGGGCACAGATACGCAGTATTTT
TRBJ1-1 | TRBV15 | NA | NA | CATSRGGGDDTEAFF | TGTGCCACCAGCAGAGGAGGGGGGGATGATACTGAAGCTTTCTTT